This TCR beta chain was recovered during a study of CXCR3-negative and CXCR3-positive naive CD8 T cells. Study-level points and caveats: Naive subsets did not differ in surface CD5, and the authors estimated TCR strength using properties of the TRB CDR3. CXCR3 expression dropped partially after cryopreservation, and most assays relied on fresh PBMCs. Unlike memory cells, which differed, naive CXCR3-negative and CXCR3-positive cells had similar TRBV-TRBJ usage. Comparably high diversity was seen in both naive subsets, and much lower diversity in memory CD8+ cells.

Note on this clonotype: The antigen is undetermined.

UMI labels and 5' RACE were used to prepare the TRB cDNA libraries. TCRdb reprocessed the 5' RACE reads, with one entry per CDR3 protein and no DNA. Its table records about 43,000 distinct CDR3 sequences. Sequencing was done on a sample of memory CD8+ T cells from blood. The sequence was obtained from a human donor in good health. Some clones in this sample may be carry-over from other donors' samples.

CDR3 sequence reads: CSVRQGALYEQYF. This rearrangement joins TRBV29-1 to TRBJ2-7; without DNA, the TCRdb call of TRBD1 cannot be checked. Per the germline V gene, CDR1 is SQVTM and CDR2 is ANQGSEA. This CDR3 has 13 amino acids.